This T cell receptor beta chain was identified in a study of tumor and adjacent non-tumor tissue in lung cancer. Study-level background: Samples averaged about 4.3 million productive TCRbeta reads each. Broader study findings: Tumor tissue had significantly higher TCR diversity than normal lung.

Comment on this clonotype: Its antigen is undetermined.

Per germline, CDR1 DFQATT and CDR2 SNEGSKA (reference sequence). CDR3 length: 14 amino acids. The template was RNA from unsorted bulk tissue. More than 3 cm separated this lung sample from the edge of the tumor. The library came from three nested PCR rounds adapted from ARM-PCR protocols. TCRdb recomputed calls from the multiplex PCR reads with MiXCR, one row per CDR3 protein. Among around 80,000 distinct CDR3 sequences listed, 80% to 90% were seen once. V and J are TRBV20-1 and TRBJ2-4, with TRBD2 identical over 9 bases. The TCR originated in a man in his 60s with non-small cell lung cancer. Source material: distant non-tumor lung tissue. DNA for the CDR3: TGCCGTGATGACATGACTAGCGGCAAAAACATTCAGTACTTC. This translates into CRDDMTSGKNIQYF.